These T cell receptor beta chains were read from a single sample in a study of human T cells and chemical hapten exposure. TCRdb itself ran the RACE reads through MiXCR, one entry per CDR3 protein. The sample carries fewer than 130,000 distinct CDR3 sequences, 9.5% to 11% recorded once. The sample here was whole blood, taken in connection with sensitization to the hapten diphenylcyclopropenone (DPC). The receptor set was obtained from a woman between 40 and 55 years old with alopecia areata. Some clones in this sample may be carry-over from other donors' samples. Each CDR3 is given with its conserved first and last residue. Each record gives: CDR3 protein, D gene, V gene, J gene. D genes are given only for firm matches.

CDR3aa: CASTRGGYGDTQYF
d_gene: .
v_gene: TRBV6-1
j_gene: TRBJ2-3

CDR3aa: CASSLSRDLYEQYF
d_gene: .
v_gene: TRBV7-2
j_gene: TRBJ2-7

CDR3aa: CASSPGTSGRAPDTQYF
d_gene: TRBD2
v_gene: TRBV10-2
j_gene: TRBJ2-3

CDR3aa: CASSYTRDRGFTDTQYF
d_gene: TRBD1
v_gene: TRBV6-5
j_gene: TRBJ2-3

CDR3aa: CASSQGSGQFF
d_gene: .
v_gene: TRBV14
j_gene: TRBJ2-1

CDR3aa: CASSLTASSYNSPLHF
d_gene: .
v_gene: TRBV28
j_gene: TRBJ1-6

CDR3aa: CSAEGTEGTEAFF
d_gene: .
v_gene: TRBV20-1
j_gene: TRBJ1-1

CDR3aa: CASSLVGGSNTEAFF
d_gene: .
v_gene: TRBV5-1
j_gene: TRBJ1-1

CDR3aa: CAISRGGLASYEQYF
d_gene: TRBD2
v_gene: TRBV10-3
j_gene: TRBJ2-7

CDR3aa: CASSSRQGHNSPLHF
d_gene: TRBD1
v_gene: TRBV28
j_gene: TRBJ1-6

CDR3aa: CAGGSPSEQYF
d_gene: .
v_gene: TRBV6-6
j_gene: TRBJ2-7

CDR3aa: CASSLGLAVYYEQYF
d_gene: TRBD2
v_gene: TRBV7-2
j_gene: TRBJ2-7

CDR3aa: CASSQELAGGPSSYNEQFF
d_gene: TRBD2
v_gene: TRBV4-3
j_gene: TRBJ2-1

CDR3aa: CASSHTSGGTDTQYF
d_gene: TRBD2
v_gene: TRBV12-3/TRBV12-4
j_gene: TRBJ2-3

CDR3aa: CASAGGNTGELFF
d_gene: TRBD1
v_gene: TRBV2
j_gene: TRBJ2-2

CDR3aa: CASSYRVDYGYTF
d_gene: .
v_gene: TRBV12-3/TRBV12-4
j_gene: TRBJ1-2

CDR3aa: CASSRGRTEKLFF
d_gene: .
v_gene: TRBV7-9
j_gene: TRBJ1-4

CDR3aa: CASSESSGGDTQYF
d_gene: TRBD2
v_gene: TRBV10-2
j_gene: TRBJ2-3

CDR3aa: CSAFYNEQFF
d_gene: .
v_gene: TRBV20-1
j_gene: TRBJ2-1

CDR3aa: CASSTRRGQGQPQHF
d_gene: TRBD1
v_gene: TRBV6-2/TRBV6-3
j_gene: TRBJ1-5

CDR3aa: CASSGDRSGGYNEQFF
d_gene: .
v_gene: TRBV7-3
j_gene: TRBJ2-1

CDR3aa: CAWSDTGDTIYF
d_gene: TRBD1
v_gene: TRBV30
j_gene: TRBJ1-3

CDR3aa: CASSFGTHEQYF
d_gene: .
v_gene: TRBV6-2/TRBV6-3
j_gene: TRBJ2-7

CDR3aa: CASSLRPNYGYTF
d_gene: .
v_gene: TRBV28
j_gene: TRBJ1-2

CDR3aa: CASSYQGGYSNQPQHF
d_gene: TRBD1
v_gene: TRBV19
j_gene: TRBJ1-5

CDR3aa: CAISEPPVTGELFF
d_gene: .
v_gene: TRBV10-3
j_gene: TRBJ2-2